These 21 T cell receptor beta chains came from one sample sequenced in a study of control samples from healthy donors and cancer patients. Produced via immunoSEQ multiplex PCR; TCRdb's table is partial and in-frame only. The profile shows about 110,000 clones, about four fifths of them singletons. The sequencing input was blood. The receptors come from a woman aged 45-65 years in good health.

The chain is built from TRBV9 and TRBJ2-1, with D possibly being TRBD1 (5 bases). The CDR3 loop spans 17 amino acids. Germline loops: CDR1 SGDLS, CDR2 YYNGEE. Between the trimmed V and J ends, which lost 3 bases and 4 bases, there was a span of 20 bases. The CDR3 spells CASSENPRTTDYNEQFF. The CDR3 nucleotides read TGTGCCAGCAGCGAGAACCCAAGGACAACTGATTACAATGAGCAGTTCTTC.

V usage is TRBV2 and J usage is TRBJ1-6; D ambiguous. Germline V CDR1 and CDR2: SNHLY, FYNNEI. The V end was cut by 4 bases, the J end by 10 bases, with 11 bases between. The CDR3 is 13 amino acids. The CDR3 loop reads CASSAEVSSPLHF. For the CDR3, the DNA is TGTGCCAGCAGTGCTGAGGTCAGCTCACCCCTCCACTTT. Supplemented by reference TRBV2 and TRBJ1-6, the full variable domain reads EPEVTQTPSHQVTQMGQEVILRCVPISNHLYFYWYRQILGQKVEFLVSFYNNEISEKSEIFDDQFSVERPDGSNFTLKIRSTKLEDSAMYFCASSAEVSSPLHFGNGTRLTVT.

The V call is TRBV5-4, the J call TRBJ2-3, with D possibly being TRBD1 or TRBD2 (5 bases each). CDR1 and CDR2 (germline): SGHNT, YYREEE (reference sequence). This CDR3 is built from 13 residues. V was clipped by 3 bases and J by 11 bases, with 16 bases between them. DNA for the CDR3: TGTGCCAGCAGCTACTATGGGGACGAAAAGCAGTATTTT. It yields the protein CASSYYGDEKQYF.

The rearrangement uses TRBV2 and TRBJ2-5, with D possibly matching TRBD2 (6 bases). Germline CDR1 is SNHLY and CDR2 is FYNNEI. The CDR3 spans 13 residues. V was cut by 11 bases and J by 2 bases, with 15 bases left in between. Here the CDR3 DNA reads TGTGCCTCAAAAGCGGGCGGGCAAGAGACCCAGTACTTC. Protein product: CASKAGGQETQYF.

The chain couples TRBV19 to TRBJ1-5; unclear D gene. The germline V gene encodes CDR1 LNHDA and CDR2 SQIVND (reference sequence). This CDR3 spans 16 amino acids. V lost 4 bases and J lost 0, with 13 bases in between. CDR3 sequence (DNA): TGTGCCAGTAGTACCCGACGGTCCTATAGCAATCAGCCCCAGCATTTT. This sequence encodes CASSTRRSYSNQPQHF.

This clone showed up just once. Germline is not matched at one junction end, which may reflect a read error. The chain employs TRBV19 and TRBJ2-6; unclear D gene. In germline, CDR1 is LNHDA, CDR2 SQIVND (reference sequence). This CDR3 is 16 amino acids long. This chain's CDR3 is CVSSIPVSSGANVLTF. The CDR3 DNA reads as TGTGTCAGTAGTATCCCTGTTAGCTCTGGGGCCAACGTCCTGACTTTC.

The chain combines TRBV24-1 with TRBJ2-3; tentative D call: TRBD2 (6 bases). V was pared by 5 bases and J by 0 bases, with 11 bases between. CDR3 length: 15 amino acids. Per germline, CDR1 KGHDR and CDR2 SFDVKD. CDR3 DNA sequence: TGTGCCACCAGTGTGGGCGGGGTTAGCACAGATACGCAGTATTTT. Translated, it gives CATSVGGVSTDTQYF.

The chain has TRBV29-1 and TRBJ1-1; no clear D. The V and J ends lost 6 bases and 0 bases respectively, with 14 bases between them. In germline, CDR1 is SQVTM, CDR2 ANQGSEA. CDR3 length: 14 amino acids. CDR3 protein: CSVTLGQMNTEAFF. The CDR3 DNA reads as TGCAGCGTGACGTTGGGCCAAATGAACACTGAAGCTTTCTTT.

This chain connects TRBV19 to TRBJ1-1; a possible D gene is TRBD1 (6 bases). Germline V lookup: CDR1 LNHDA, CDR2 SQIVND (reference sequence). V shed 3 bases and J shed 4 bases, with 21 bases lying between them. This CDR3 has 17 residues. DNA of the CDR3: TGTGCCAGTAGTATTGGGGCAGGGGAGAGGTGGGGCACTGAAGCTTTCTTT. It encodes CASSIGAGERWGTEAFF. Full variable domain (remainder filled in from reference TRBV19 and TRBJ1-1): DGGITQSPKYLFRKEGQNVTLSCEQNLNHDAMYWYRQDPGQGLRLIYYSQIVNDFQKGDIAEGYSVSREKKESFPLTVTSAQKNPTAFYLCASSIGAGERWGTEAFFGQGTRLTVV.

The chain uses TRBV7-9 and TRBJ2-7; D uncertain. The CDR3 consists of 13 residues. Germline CDR1 is SEHNR and CDR2 is FQNEAQ (reference sequence). Trimming left V 4 bases short and J 3 bases short, with 10 bases between. CDR3: CASSSAWGYEQYF. CDR3 coding DNA: TGTGCCAGCAGCTCTGCTTGGGGCTACGAGCAGTACTTC.

The chain links TRBV6-2 or TRBV6-3 to TRBJ2-1; no firm D call. V lost 2 bases and J 4 bases, leaving 6 bases between the germline ends. The CDR3 extends over 13 amino acids. Germline-derived CDR1 and CDR2 are MNHEY and SVGEGT. The CDR3 region is CASSYERYNEQFF. The CDR3 DNA reads as TGTGCCAGCAGTTACGAGAGATACAATGAGCAGTTCTTC.

The rearrangement links TRBV4-3 to TRBJ1-4; TRBD1 is a possible D gene (5 bases). The ends were cut back, 4 bases at V and 4 bases at J, with 19 bases in the middle. Germline assignment: CDR1 LGHNA and CDR2 YSLEER. The length of the CDR3 is 17 residues. The DNA for the CDR3 is TGCGCCAGCAGCCCAGACTTGGGAGGGGCGGGTAATGAAAAACTGTTTTTT. Its translation is CASSPDLGGAGNEKLFF.

The chain is built from TRBV11-3 and TRBJ2-5, with 9 bases aligning to TRBD2. Germline V lookup: CDR1 SGHNT, CDR2 YENEEA. The trim removed 4 bases at V and 0 bases at J, leaving 9 bases unmatched. There are 17 residues in the CDR3. CDR3 in DNA: TGTGCCAGCAGCTCCGGACTAGCGTGGGACCACCAAGAGACCCAGTACTTC. Its translation is CASSSGLAWDHQETQYF.

V and J are TRBV18 and TRBJ2-5; D call uncertain. The germline V and J ends were trimmed by 9 bases and 3 bases, with 8 bases remaining between them. Germline CDR1 is KGHSH and CDR2 is LQKENI. The CDR3 length is 11 residues. The CDR3 loop is CASAEEETQYF. CDR3 nucleotides: TGTGCCAGTGCCGAGGAAGAGACCCAGTACTTC.

CDR3 coding DNA: TGCAGCGTGCGGACAGGGGGCCGGGGATCACCCCTCCACTTT. It is translated as CSVRTGGRGSPLHF. V and J are TRBV29-1 and TRBJ1-6; TRBD1 agrees at 11 bases. CDR3 length: 14 amino acids. V trimming: 6 bases; J trimming: 10 bases; junction bases outside the gene matches: 8. In germline, CDR1 is SQVTM, CDR2 ANQGSEA.

This chain uses TRBV29-1 with TRBJ1-2; 7 bases match TRBD1. From germline, CDR1 is SQVTM and CDR2 ANQGSEA. J gave up 3 bases and V 3 bases, and 4 bases lay outside the gene matches. The CDR3 sequence is 13 residues long. CDR3 amino acids: CSVDQTGYYGYTF. In DNA, the CDR3 is TGCAGCGTTGACCAGACAGGGTACTATGGCTACACCTTC.

DNA for the CDR3: TGTGCCAGCAGTTTGGGCGGCGATGAAAAACTGTTTTTT. This gives the protein CASSLGGDEKLFF. The rearrangement joins TRBV28 to TRBJ1-4, with unresolved D. CDR3 size: 13 residues. The V gene lost 3 bases and the J gene lost 6 bases, with 8 bases spanning the gap. Per the germline V gene, CDR1 is MDHEN and CDR2 is SYDVKM.

A few counts support this clone. The rearrangement links TRBV18 to TRBJ2-3; 10 bases are a match to TRBD1. Germline V gene lookup returns CDR1 KGHSH and CDR2 LQKENI. The CDR3 has 15 amino acids. After removal of 3 bases from V and 8 bases from J, the junction contained 8 bases not matched to a gene. The CDR3 DNA follows: TGTGCCAGCTCACCCGGGACAGGGGACCGGACTACGCAGTATTTT. Translation gives CASSPGTGDRTTQYF.

The chain links TRBV24-1 to TRBJ2-2; D is unresolved. Germline V gene lookup returns CDR1 KGHDR and CDR2 SFDVKD. The CDR3 runs to 12 residues. Trimming cost V 10 bases and J 2 bases, with 7 bases left between them. The CDR3 spells CATEHNTGELFF. The CDR3 bases are TGTGCCACGGAACATAACACCGGGGAGCTGTTTTTT.

The rearrangement joins TRBV29-1 to TRBJ2-2; D is ambiguous. Per germline, CDR1 SQVTM and CDR2 ANQGSEA. The length of the CDR3 is 12 residues. V shed 5 bases and J shed 0 bases, with 4 bases lying between them. The CDR3: CSVRSNTGELFF. CDR3 bases: TGCAGCGTTCGATCGAACACCGGGGAGCTGTTTTTT.

The chain carries TRBV28 and TRBJ1-2; tentative D call: TRBD1 (6 bases). From germline, CDR1 is MDHEN and CDR2 SYDVKM. The CDR3 length is 14 residues. Trimming took 2 bases from V and 5 from J, leaving 12 bases between them. The CDR3 spells CASSLRGRRYGYTF. The CDR3 DNA reads as TGTGCCAGCAGTTTACGGGGGCGCCGGTATGGCTACACCTTC.